The next 3 T cell receptor beta chains were all read from a single sample in a study of synovial regulatory T cells in juvenile arthritis. TCRdb's copy holds only in-frame clones and misses some; the assay was immunoSEQ multiplex PCR. The sample totals more than 8,000 clones. The specimen was Treg cells from blood. Stated subset: remaining (HLA-DR-negative) circulating blood Treg cells. These receptor sequences come from a donor aged 2-35 years with juvenile idiopathic arthritis.

J is TRBJ2-5 and V is TRBV5-6; TCRdb lists TRBD1, though no DNA is available to test this call. This CDR3 spans 14 amino acids. The nucleotide record is missing. The germline V gene has CDR1 SGHDT and CDR2 YYEEEE. CDR3: CASSFGQGRQTQYF.

The chain couples TRBV28 to TRBJ2-1; as DNA is missing, the TRBD2 call by TCRdb cannot be tested. CDR1 and CDR2 from the germline V gene are MDHEN and SYDVKM. The CDR3 contains 14 residues. The DNA is unrecorded. The CDR3 is CASSFLVRTHEQFF.

The chain uses TRBV9 and TRBJ1-2. The germline CDR1 and CDR2 sequences are SGDLS and YYNGEE. There are 14 residues in the CDR3. A DNA sequence was not provided. CDR3 residues: CASSPGDRNYGYTF.